These T cell receptor beta chains were read from a single sample in a study of CD4 T cells in relation to SARS-CoV-2 and coronaviruses. Their target antigens are unknown. Clones were sequenced by immunoSEQ multiplex PCR, and TCRdb holds only the in-frame ones, with some missing. This table holds around 16,000 clones, around 82% found once. Sequenced material: CD4+ T cells from PBMCs, cultured in vitro. The source of these receptors is a human donor in good health. Each CDR3 is given without its conserved first and last residue. The order of the fields is J gene, V gene, CDR3 protein.

J gene: TRBJ2-1; V gene: TRBV2; CDR3 protein: ASLTSPNLNEQF
J gene: TRBJ2-2; V gene: TRBV19; CDR3 protein: ASSIRGAPNTGELF
J gene: TRBJ2-2; V gene: TRBV19; CDR3 protein: ASSILGQGVGGELF
J gene: TRBJ2-3; V gene: TRBV9; CDR3 protein: ASSPSGLAGVWDADTQY
J gene: TRBJ2-2; V gene: TRBV3-1/TRBV3-2; CDR3 protein: ASSQVQNTGELF
J gene: TRBJ1-1; V gene: TRBV19; CDR3 protein: ASSRQGAEAF
J gene: TRBJ2-3; V gene: TRBV6-2/TRBV6-3; CDR3 protein: ASSSRTGEYRQY
J gene: TRBJ1-1; V gene: TRBV5-5; CDR3 protein: ASSAIGGWGKTEAF
J gene: TRBJ1-1; V gene: TRBV6-1; CDR3 protein: ASSEFWAGTEAF
J gene: TRBJ1-1; V gene: TRBV4-2; CDR3 protein: ASIGQMNTEAF
J gene: TRBJ2-1; V gene: TRBV7-3; CDR3 protein: ASSPRSPLAGPRDEQF
J gene: TRBJ2-3; V gene: TRBV10-3; CDR3 protein: AIKASGSFADTQY
J gene: TRBJ2-7; V gene: TRBV29-1; CDR3 protein: SGSSPNEQY
J gene: TRBJ2-2; V gene: TRBV18; CDR3 protein: ASSPSGQINGGELF
J gene: TRBJ2-1; V gene: TRBV19; CDR3 protein: ASSISRDSWGEQF
J gene: TRBJ1-2; V gene: TRBV28; CDR3 protein: ASSLKSGTRGYT
J gene: TRBJ1-2; V gene: TRBV27; CDR3 protein: ASSWASDYGYT
J gene: TRBJ1-6; V gene: TRBV28; CDR3 protein: ASRGDSLRSLH
J gene: TRBJ1-4; V gene: TRBV6-6; CDR3 protein: ASSRTGDGDEKLF
J gene: TRBJ1-5; V gene: TRBV10-3; CDR3 protein: AAGEGQGEISNQPQH
J gene: TRBJ1-2; V gene: TRBV2; CDR3 protein: ASSDGSRNYGYT
J gene: TRBJ1-4; V gene: TRBV6-6; CDR3 protein: ASSPHTGATNEKLF
J gene: TRBJ2-5; V gene: TRBV11-2; CDR3 protein: ASSFSGEETQY
J gene: TRBJ1-5; V gene: TRBV2; CDR3 protein: ASSRQEGQPQH
J gene: TRBJ2-5; V gene: TRBV6-5; CDR3 protein: ASIRTGTETQY
J gene: TRBJ2-1; V gene: TRBV28; CDR3 protein: AYRDPVYNEQF
J gene: TRBJ1-2; V gene: TRBV3-1/TRBV3-2; CDR3 protein: ASSPRDRGSYGYT
J gene: TRBJ2-7; V gene: TRBV5-5; CDR3 protein: ASSLWDGSYEQY
J gene: TRBJ2-2; V gene: TRBV5-1; CDR3 protein: ASSKGDSTGELF
J gene: TRBJ2-7; V gene: TRBV9; CDR3 protein: ASSVGGTGFNEQY
J gene: TRBJ2-1; V gene: TRBV11-3; CDR3 protein: ASSFSRAGEWRNEQF
J gene: TRBJ2-3; V gene: TRBV5-1; CDR3 protein: ASSPGQGGTDTQY
J gene: TRBJ2-1; V gene: TRBV7-7; CDR3 protein: ASSGQRGQGRDNEQF
J gene: TRBJ1-4; V gene: TRBV5-4; CDR3 protein: ASSLGTGTEKLF
J gene: TRBJ2-3; V gene: TRBV6-5; CDR3 protein: ASSGRNTDTQY
J gene: TRBJ1-5; V gene: TRBV18; CDR3 protein: ASSPRQGANLNQPQH
J gene: TRBJ1-1; V gene: TRBV27; CDR3 protein: ASSRRGGTEAF
J gene: TRBJ1-6; V gene: TRBV3-1/TRBV3-2; CDR3 protein: ASSPLTGASGHSPLH
J gene: TRBJ1-2; V gene: TRBV5-6; CDR3 protein: ASSSRTGSHGYT
J gene: TRBJ2-5; V gene: TRBV20-1; CDR3 protein: SASTGTPETQY
J gene: TRBJ2-3; V gene: TRBV6-4; CDR3 protein: ASSDPWTSTDTQY
J gene: TRBJ2-1; V gene: TRBV5-1; CDR3 protein: ASSSKTSGRAGEQF